These T cell receptor beta chains were read from a single sample in a study of blood T cell repertoires in COVID-19. Generated by immunoSEQ multiplex PCR, the TCRdb table keeps only in-frame clones and is missing some. This sample has 300,000 or so clones, with around 87% found just once. Specimen: peripheral blood. Every receptor here comes from a woman aged 45-65 years who had recovered from COVID-19. Both conserved end residues are trimmed from each CDR3.

>TRBJ2-2|TRBV28
ASRGSGYTGELF
>TRBJ2-1|TRBV4-1
ASRLLPLAGGQSSYNEQF
>TRBJ1-5|TRBV28
ASSLLAGHSNQPQH
>TRBJ1-5|TRBV5-1
ASSPVPGGGQPQH
>TRBJ2-5|TRBV28
ASSLGRVETQY
>TRBJ1-5|TRBV28
ASSRQGALNQPQH
>TRBJ1-4|TRBV4-3
ASSQDYAGGREKLF
>TRBJ2-7|TRBV7-2
ASSSRPGLADKGYEQY
>TRBJ2-2|TRBV11-3
ASSYGQAGELF
>TRBJ2-1|TRBV7-7
ASSSRLGSYNEQF
>TRBJ2-3|TRBV5-4
ASSFRLAVELRDTQY
>TRBJ1-2|TRBV11-2
ASSLDGGATNYGYT
>TRBJ2-7|TRBV7-8
ASSISGRGEQY
>TRBJ2-1|TRBV7-2
ASSITSGGATGEQF
>TRBJ1-2|TRBV5-5
ASSSRDRGIIT
>TRBJ1-2|TRBV6-6
ASSSNRDRGQGYT
>TRBJ2-1|TRBV10-3
AIRETGTRSYNEQF
>TRBJ2-2|TRBV9
ASSSSPTSTGELF
>TRBJ1-4|TRBV28
ASSFVRREKLF
>TRBJ2-5|TRBV7-2
ASSASPRVGKETQY
>TRBJ2-5|TRBV28
ASSLTGVSETQY
>TRBJ2-3|TRBV28
ATTGAQY
>TRBJ2-7|TRBV3-1/TRBV3-2
ASSQVQGNYEQY
>TRBJ1-5|TRBV28
ASTWTDNQPQH
>TRBJ2-7|TRBV7-6
ASSLSSGGSYEQY
>TRBJ1-5|TRBV10-1
ASRFGDRGNQPQH
>TRBJ2-7|TRBV10-3
AISGTAPYEQY
>TRBJ2-3|TRBV6-5
ASSRGTGGDTQY
>TRBJ2-2|TRBV27
ASSPPGAGELF
>TRBJ2-7|TRBV6-2/TRBV6-3
ASSYTGYEQY
>TRBJ2-3|TRBV29-1
SVQTGSGAQY
>TRBJ2-2|TRBV18
ASSRLAGGVNTGELF
>TRBJ1-1|TRBV28
ASTLLPGQGNTEAF
>TRBJ2-7|TRBV3-1/TRBV3-2
ASSQTRVHEQY
>TRBJ2-6|TRBV3-1/TRBV3-2
ASSQVFGGLAANVLT
>TRBJ1-1|TRBV5-1
ASRDRVNTEAF
>TRBJ2-2|TRBV6-2/TRBV6-3
ASSPRQGGELF
>TRBJ2-2|TRBV19
ASRTSGITGELF
>TRBJ2-1|TRBV6-2/TRBV6-3
ASSWFREGNEQF
>TRBJ1-1|TRBV6-5
ASRTPGRDTEAF
>TRBJ1-1|TRBV27
ASSLRRVDTEAF
>TRBJ2-7|TRBV25-1
ASSELVNRGRGYEQY
>TRBJ2-3|TRBV28
ASSFLSTDTQY
>TRBJ2-6|TRBV10-3
AISEQGGSGANVLT
>TRBJ2-1|TRBV5-1
ASSLAPTEQF
>TRBJ2-3|TRBV9
ASSVTGGMTDTQY